A selection of T cell receptor beta chains follows, all from one sample in a study of regulatory T cells in long-lasting Graves disease. TCRdb reanalysed the multiplex PCR reads using MiXCR and keeps one entry per CDR3 protein. The profile shows around 460,000 distinct CDR3 sequences, about 20% of them singletons. Here the sequenced sample was peripheral blood mononuclear cells (PBMCs), taken when the disease was refractory, from a patient treated with antithyroid drugs. The source of these receptors is a female donor with Graves disease. CDR3s include the opening cysteine and the closing phenylalanine or tryptophan. D genes are given only for firm matches. Rows give clone size only sometimes, using once, few, many, or a class for an expanded clone.

D gene,V gene,J gene,clone size,CDR3 protein,CDR3 DNA
TRBD2,TRBV15,TRBJ2-5,NA,CATSREKPTSGRKQETQYF,TGTGCCACCAGCAGAGAAAAACCGACTAGCGGGAGGAAACAAGAGACCCAGTACTTC
TRBD2,TRBV30,TRBJ2-2,NA,CAWRVLAGYGGELFF,TGTGCCTGGAGGGTATTAGCGGGATACGGCGGGGAGCTGTTTTTT
TRBD2,TRBV28,TRBJ2-7,NA,CASSLLNAGTSGSQSYEQYF,TGTGCCAGCAGTTTACTTAATGCCGGGACTAGCGGGAGTCAATCCTACGAGCAGTACTTC
NA,TRBV20-1,TRBJ1-2,few,CSAYHGGPYGYTF,TGCAGTGCTTACCATGGGGGGCCCTATGGCTACACCTTC
TRBD2,TRBV11-2,TRBJ2-5,few,CASSHARTGGQETQYF,TGTGCCAGCAGCCATGCCCGTACGGGGGGCCAAGAGACCCAGTACTTC
NA,TRBV7-3,TRBJ1-1,NA,CASSPNNGGDTEAFF,TGTGCCAGCAGCCCAAATAATGGAGGGGACACTGAAGCTTTCTTT
NA,TRBV6-1,TRBJ2-2,NA,CASTNQYTGELFF,TGTGCCAGCACCAACCAATACACCGGGGAGCTGTTTTTT
NA,TRBV7-3,TRBJ2-2,few,CASSRAAGELFF,TGTGCCAGCAGCCGTGCTGCCGGGGAGCTGTTTTTT
TRBD2,TRBV12-3/TRBV12-4,TRBJ2-1,NA,CASSQGTMGTRNEQFF,TGTGCCAGCAGTCAAGGGACTATGGGAACCAGGAATGAGCAGTTCTTC
TRBD2,TRBV6-1,TRBJ2-7,NA,CASSEETGGSYEQYF,TGTGCCAGCAGTGAAGAAACGGGGGGCTCCTACGAGCAGTACTTC
NA,TRBV28,TRBJ1-5,NA,CASSSGRMNQPQHF,TGTGCCAGCAGTTCGGGACGGATGAATCAGCCCCAGCATTTT
TRBD1,TRBV7-2,TRBJ1-2,NA,CASSFLQGAKPGYTF,TGTGCCAGCAGCTTTCTACAGGGGGCGAAGCCTGGCTACACCTTC
NA,TRBV4-3,TRBJ2-6,few,CASSQAQPASAGANVLTF,TGCGCCAGCAGCCAAGCCCAACCTGCCTCGGCGGGGGCCAACGTCCTGACTTTC
NA,TRBV6-5,TRBJ2-5,NA,CASSYSTTPRRETQYF,TGTGCCAGCAGTTACTCCACTACCCCGCGACGAGAGACCCAGTACTTC
NA,TRBV4-2,TRBJ1-4,NA,CASSISEKLFF,TGTGCCAGCAGCATTTCTGAAAAACTGTTTTTT
NA,TRBV28,TRBJ1-5,NA,CAIRTSGRSQYFGPGTQPQHF,NA
TRBD1,TRBV6-9,TRBJ1-1,many,CASSYGDRGSEAFF,TGTGCCAGCAGTTACGGAGACAGGGGAAGCGAAGCTTTCTTT
NA,TRBV19,TRBJ2-7,NA,CASSIQVPEYEQYF,TGTGCCAGTAGTATCCAGGTCCCGGAGTACGAGCAGTACTTC
TRBD2,TRBV7-9,TRBJ2-7,NA,CASSPPASGGSYEQYF,TGTGCCAGCAGCCCCCCGGCTAGCGGGGGATCCTACGAGCAGTACTTC
TRBD1,TRBV28,TRBJ2-4,many,CASSWGQGTTKNIQYF,TGTGCCAGCAGCTGGGGACAGGGGACTACCAAAAACATTCAGTACTTC
NA,TRBV28,TRBJ1-3,few,CASSSQYRNTIYF,TGTGCCAGCAGTTCGCAGTATCGAAACACCATATATTTT
NA,TRBV19,TRBJ2-7,many,CASSTQWGTTTYEQYF,TGTGCCAGTAGTACGCAATGGGGGACAACTACCTACGAGCAGTACTTC
NA,TRBV7-6,TRBJ1-2,few,CASSLSSGYGYTF,TGTGCCAGCAGCTTGAGTAGCGGCTATGGCTACACCTTC
NA,TRBV7-2,TRBJ2-7,NA,CASSLESRLGYGQYF,TGTGCCAGCAGCTTAGAGTCTCGACTAGGCTACGGGCAGTACTTC
NA,TRBV7-2,TRBJ2-7,many,CASSFTPGTYSYEQYF,TGTGCCAGCAGTTTTACTCCCGGGACCTACAGCTACGAGCAGTACTTC
NA,TRBV12-3/TRBV12-4,TRBJ1-5,many,CASSLGSSNQPQHF,TGTGCCAGCAGTTTAGGGTCCAGCAATCAGCCCCAGCATTTT
NA,TRBV2,TRBJ1-5,few,CASSTESGGSQPQHF,TGTGCCAGCAGTACCGAATCGGGGGGAAGTCAGCCCCAGCATTTT
TRBD1,TRBV6-5,TRBJ1-2,many,CASSYSLTGGYGYTF,TGTGCCAGCAGTTATTCCTTGACAGGGGGCTATGGCTACACCTTC
NA,TRBV2,TRBJ2-2,few,CASSDSIGTLTGELFF,TGTGCCAGCAGTGATTCTATAGGAACACTCACCGGGGAGCTGTTTTTT
NA,TRBV30,TRBJ2-7,NA,CAWSEWAAYEQYF,TGTGCCTGGAGTGAGTGGGCAGCCTACGAGCAGTACTTC
NA,TRBV12-3/TRBV12-4,TRBJ2-5,many,CASSLDSLGETQYF,TGTGCCAGCAGCTTAGATTCTCTCGGAGAGACCCAGTACTTC
NA,TRBV9,TRBJ2-2,NA,CASSAGGNTGELFF,TGTGCCAGCAGCGCCGGGGGGAACACCGGGGAGCTGTTTTTT
NA,TRBV12-3/TRBV12-4,TRBJ2-7,many,CASSETSERGNEQYF,TGTGCCAGCAGCGAAACAAGCGAACGGGGGAACGAGCAGTACTTC
TRBD1,TRBV7-8,TRBJ1-4,many,CASSRGTVVTNEKLFF,TGTGCCAGCAGCCGTGGGACAGTAGTAACTAATGAAAAACTGTTTTTT
TRBD1,TRBV13,TRBJ1-2,NA,CASSPQGQGHGYTF,TGTGCCAGCAGCCCGCAGGGACAGGGTCATGGCTACACCTTC
TRBD1,TRBV25-1,TRBJ2-7,many,CASSEDRAGGRGEQYF,TGTGCCAGCAGTGAAGATCGGGCAGGGGGTCGGGGTGAGCAGTACTTC
NA,TRBV19,TRBJ1-3,NA,CASSPSGGFGNTIYF,TGTGCCAGTAGTCCCTCGGGGGGATTTGGAAACACCATATATTTT
TRBD1,TRBV7-9,TRBJ2-7,many,CASSPKTGGVYEQYF,TGTGCCAGCAGCCCGAAGACAGGGGGCGTGTACGAGCAGTACTTC
NA,TRBV20-1,TRBJ2-5,many,CSTGGLQETQYF,TGCAGTACGGGGGGCCTACAAGAGACCCAGTACTTC
NA,TRBV20-1,TRBJ2-7,many,CSARRAYEQYF,TGCAGTGCCCGCCGGGCGTACGAGCAGTACTTC
NA,TRBV7-2,TRBJ1-6,NA,CASSSHGRLSSYNSPLHF,TGTGCCAGCAGCAGTCACGGGAGGTTAAGCTCCTATAATTCACCCCTCCACTTT
NA,TRBV30,TRBJ2-4,few,CAWSVGVGSKNIQYF,TGTGCCTGGAGTGTAGGCGTGGGATCCAAAAACATTCAGTACTTC
TRBD1,TRBV27,TRBJ1-5,NA,CASRPQGAVAQPQHF,TGTGCCAGCAGACCACAGGGGGCTGTTGCCCAGCCCCAGCATTTT
NA,TRBV11-2,TRBJ2-5,many,CACAHYGAHKETQYF,TGTGCCTGCGCTCATTATGGGGCACACAAAGAGACCCAGTACTTC
NA,TRBV7-6,TRBJ1-6,many,CASRELSSYNSPLHF,TGTGCCAGCAGAGAGCTCAGCTCCTATAATTCACCCCTCCACTTT
NA,TRBV7-2,TRBJ1-2,NA,CASSGRTDGYGYTF,TGTGCCAGCAGCGGACGGACAGACGGCTATGGCTACACCTTC
TRBD1,TRBV19,TRBJ2-7,once,CASSLQGFSYEQYF,TGTGCCAGTAGCCTACAGGGGTTCTCCTACGAGCAGTACTTC
NA,TRBV6-5,TRBJ2-7,few,CASSSGLISYEQYF,TGTGCCAGCAGTTCGGGGCTCATCTCCTACGAGCAGTACTTC
NA,TRBV7-9,TRBJ1-1,NA,CASSLMSVNTEAFF,TGTGCCAGCAGCTTAATGTCAGTGAACACTGAAGCTTTCTTT
TRBD2,TRBV20-1,TRBJ2-5,few,CSARGRGVVETQYF,TGCAGTGCTAGGGGGCGGGGGGTTGTAGAGACCCAGTACTTC
TRBD1,TRBV5-1,TRBJ2-7,NA,CASSHDGDRGFYEQYF,TGCGCCAGCAGCCACGACGGGGACAGGGGCTTCTACGAGCAGTACTTC
TRBD1,TRBV6-6,TRBJ1-5,NA,CASSYSTGFFQPQHF,TGTGCCAGCAGTTACTCGACAGGGTTTTTCCAGCCCCAGCATTTT
TRBD1,TRBV7-2,TRBJ1-1,many,CASSLDRGEAFF,TGTGCCAGCAGCCTCGACAGGGGTGAAGCTTTCTTT
TRBD1,TRBV28,TRBJ1-5,many,CAHGDRGLQPQHF,TGTGCCCACGGGGACAGGGGGCTTCAGCCCCAGCATTTT
TRBD1,TRBV12-3/TRBV12-4,TRBJ2-7,many,CASSPRDRGRTYEQYF,TGTGCCAGCAGTCCCAGGGACAGGGGGAGGACCTACGAGCAGTACTTC
NA,TRBV19,TRBJ1-2,few,CASSMRAPESSNYGYTF,TGTGCCAGTAGTATGAGAGCTCCGGAGTCTTCTAACTATGGCTACACCTTC
NA,TRBV6-5,TRBJ2-3,NA,CASSYRWGPDTQYF,TGTGCCAGCAGTTATCGCTGGGGCCCCGATACGCAGTATTTT